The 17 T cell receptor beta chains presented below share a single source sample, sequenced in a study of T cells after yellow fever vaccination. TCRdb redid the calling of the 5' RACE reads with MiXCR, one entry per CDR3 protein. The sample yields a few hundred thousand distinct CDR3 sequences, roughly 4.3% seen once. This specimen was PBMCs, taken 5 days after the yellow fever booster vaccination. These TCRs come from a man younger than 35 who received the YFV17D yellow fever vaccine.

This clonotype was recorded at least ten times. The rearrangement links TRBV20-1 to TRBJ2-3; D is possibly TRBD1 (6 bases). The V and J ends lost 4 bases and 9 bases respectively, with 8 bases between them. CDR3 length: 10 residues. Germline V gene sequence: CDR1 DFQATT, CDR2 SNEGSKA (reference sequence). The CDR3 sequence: CSAKGVTQYF. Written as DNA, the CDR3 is TGCAGTGCTAAGGGGGTAACGCAGTATTTT.

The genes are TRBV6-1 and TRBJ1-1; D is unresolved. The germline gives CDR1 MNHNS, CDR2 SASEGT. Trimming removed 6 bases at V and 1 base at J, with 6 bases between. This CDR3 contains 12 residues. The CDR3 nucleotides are TGTGCCAGCAGAATGGGGAACACTGAAGCTTTCTTT. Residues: CASRMGNTEAFF.

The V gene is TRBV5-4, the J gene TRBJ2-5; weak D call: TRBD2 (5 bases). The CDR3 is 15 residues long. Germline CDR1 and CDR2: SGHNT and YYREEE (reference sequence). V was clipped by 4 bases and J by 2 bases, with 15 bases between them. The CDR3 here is CASSRTVRGQETQYF. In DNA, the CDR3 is TGTGCCAGCAGCCGCACGGTACGGGGTCAAGAGACCCAGTACTTC.

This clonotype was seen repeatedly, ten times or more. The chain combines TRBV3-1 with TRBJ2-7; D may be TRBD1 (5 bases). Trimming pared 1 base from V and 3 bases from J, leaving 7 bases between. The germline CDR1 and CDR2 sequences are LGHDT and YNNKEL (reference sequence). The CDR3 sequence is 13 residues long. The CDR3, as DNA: TGTGCCAGCAGCCAAGGACAGCTCTACGAGCAGTACTTC. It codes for CASSQGQLYEQYF.

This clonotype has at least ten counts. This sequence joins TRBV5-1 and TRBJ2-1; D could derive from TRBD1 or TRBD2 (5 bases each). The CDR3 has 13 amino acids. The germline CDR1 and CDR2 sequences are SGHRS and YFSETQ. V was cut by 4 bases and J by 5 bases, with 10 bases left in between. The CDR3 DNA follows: TGCGCCAGCAGCCTTAGAGGGGACAATGAGCAGTTCTTC. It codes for CASSLRGDNEQFF.

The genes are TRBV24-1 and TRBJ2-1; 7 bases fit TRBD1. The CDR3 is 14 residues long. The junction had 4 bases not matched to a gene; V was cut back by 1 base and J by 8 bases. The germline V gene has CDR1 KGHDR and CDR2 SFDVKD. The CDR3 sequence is CATSDFGQGDEQFF. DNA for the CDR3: TGTGCCACCAGTGATTTTGGGCAGGGGGATGAGCAGTTCTTC.

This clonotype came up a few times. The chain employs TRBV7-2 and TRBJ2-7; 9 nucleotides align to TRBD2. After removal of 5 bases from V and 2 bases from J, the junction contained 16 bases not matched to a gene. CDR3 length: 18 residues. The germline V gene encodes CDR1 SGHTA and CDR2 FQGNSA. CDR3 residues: CASSPQGLGGGAPYEQYF. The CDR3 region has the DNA TGTGCCAGCAGCCCCCAGGGTTTGGGCGGGGGGGCCCCCTACGAGCAGTACTTC.

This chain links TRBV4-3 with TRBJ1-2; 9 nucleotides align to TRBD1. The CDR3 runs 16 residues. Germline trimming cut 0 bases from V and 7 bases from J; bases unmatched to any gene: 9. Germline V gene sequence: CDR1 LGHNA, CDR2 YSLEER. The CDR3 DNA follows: TGCGCCAGCAGCCAAGATATTGGGGACAGGGTTCGTGGCTACACCTTC. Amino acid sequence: CASSQDIGDRVRGYTF.

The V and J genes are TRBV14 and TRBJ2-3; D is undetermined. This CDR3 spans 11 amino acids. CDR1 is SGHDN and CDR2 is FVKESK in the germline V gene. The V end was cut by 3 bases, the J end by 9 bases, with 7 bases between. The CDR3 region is CASSQDYTQYF. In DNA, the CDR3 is TGTGCCAGCAGCCAGGATTACACGCAGTATTTT.

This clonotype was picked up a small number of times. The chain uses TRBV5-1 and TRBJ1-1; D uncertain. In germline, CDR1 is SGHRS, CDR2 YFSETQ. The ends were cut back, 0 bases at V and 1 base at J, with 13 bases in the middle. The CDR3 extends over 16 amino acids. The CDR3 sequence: CASSLAGITRNTEAFF. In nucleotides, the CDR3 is TGCGCCAGCAGCTTGGCCGGAATTACAAGGAACACTGAAGCTTTCTTT.

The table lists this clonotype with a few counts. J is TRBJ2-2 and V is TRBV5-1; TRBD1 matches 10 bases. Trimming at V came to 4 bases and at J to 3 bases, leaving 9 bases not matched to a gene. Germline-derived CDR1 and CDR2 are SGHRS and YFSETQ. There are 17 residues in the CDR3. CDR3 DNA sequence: TGCGCCAGCAGCGGGGGACCCGGGACAGGGGACACCGGGGAGCTGTTTTTT. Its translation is CASSGGPGTGDTGELFF.

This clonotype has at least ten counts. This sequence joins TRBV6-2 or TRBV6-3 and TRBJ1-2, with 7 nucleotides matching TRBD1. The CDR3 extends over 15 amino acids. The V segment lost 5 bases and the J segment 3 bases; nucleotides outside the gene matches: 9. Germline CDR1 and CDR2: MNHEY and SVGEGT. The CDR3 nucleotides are TGTGCCAGCAGTCCGAAGGAGACAGGGCACTATGGCTACACCTTC. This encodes CASSPKETGHYGYTF.

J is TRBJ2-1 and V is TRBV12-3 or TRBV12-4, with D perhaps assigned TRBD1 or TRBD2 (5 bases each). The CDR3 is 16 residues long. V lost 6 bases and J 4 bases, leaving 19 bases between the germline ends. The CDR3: CASSPDPGPSYNEQFF. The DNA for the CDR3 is TGTGCCAGCAGCCCCGATCCGGGACCATCGTACAATGAGCAGTTCTTC.

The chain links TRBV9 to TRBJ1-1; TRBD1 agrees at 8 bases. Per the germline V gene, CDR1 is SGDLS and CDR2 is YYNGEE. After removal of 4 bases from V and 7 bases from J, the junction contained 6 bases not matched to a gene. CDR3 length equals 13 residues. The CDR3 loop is CASSWTGRSEAFF. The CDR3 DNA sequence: TGTGCCAGCAGCTGGACAGGGCGTAGTGAAGCTTTCTTT.

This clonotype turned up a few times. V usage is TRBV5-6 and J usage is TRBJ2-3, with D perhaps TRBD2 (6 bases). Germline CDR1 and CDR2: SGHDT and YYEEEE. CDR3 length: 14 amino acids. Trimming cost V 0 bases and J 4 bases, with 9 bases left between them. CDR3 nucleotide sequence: TGTGCCAGCAGCTTGGGGGGAGGCTCAGATACGCAGTATTTT. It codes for CASSLGGGSDTQYF.

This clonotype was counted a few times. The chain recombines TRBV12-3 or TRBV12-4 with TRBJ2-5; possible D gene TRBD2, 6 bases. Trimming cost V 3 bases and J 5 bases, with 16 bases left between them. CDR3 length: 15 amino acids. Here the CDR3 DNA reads TGTGCCAGCAGTTTTTACGCCGACCTAGCGGAGACCCAGTACTTC. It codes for CASSFYADLAETQYF.

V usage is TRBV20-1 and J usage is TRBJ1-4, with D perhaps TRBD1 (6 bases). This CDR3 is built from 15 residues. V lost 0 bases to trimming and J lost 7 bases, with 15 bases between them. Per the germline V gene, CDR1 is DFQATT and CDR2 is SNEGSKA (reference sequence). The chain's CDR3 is CSARDPRGVGEKLFF. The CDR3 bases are TGCAGTGCTAGAGATCCGAGGGGGGTTGGTGAAAAACTGTTTTTT.